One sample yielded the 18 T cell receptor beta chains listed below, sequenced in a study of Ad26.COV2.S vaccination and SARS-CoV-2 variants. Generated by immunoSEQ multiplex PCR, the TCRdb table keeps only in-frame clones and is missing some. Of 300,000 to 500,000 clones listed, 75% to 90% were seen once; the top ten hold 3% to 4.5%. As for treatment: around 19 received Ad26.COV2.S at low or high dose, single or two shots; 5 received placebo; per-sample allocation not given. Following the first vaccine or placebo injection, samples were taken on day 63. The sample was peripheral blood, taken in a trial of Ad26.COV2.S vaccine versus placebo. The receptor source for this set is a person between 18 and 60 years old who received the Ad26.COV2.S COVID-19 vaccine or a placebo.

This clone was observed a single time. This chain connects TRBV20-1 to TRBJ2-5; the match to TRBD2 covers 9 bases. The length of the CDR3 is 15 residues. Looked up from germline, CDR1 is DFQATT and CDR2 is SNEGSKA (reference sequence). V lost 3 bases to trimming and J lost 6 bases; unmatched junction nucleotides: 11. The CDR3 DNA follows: TGCAGTGCTAGTGCCGCAGCTAGCGGGGCTCAGACCCAGTACTTC. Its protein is CSASAAASGAQTQYF.

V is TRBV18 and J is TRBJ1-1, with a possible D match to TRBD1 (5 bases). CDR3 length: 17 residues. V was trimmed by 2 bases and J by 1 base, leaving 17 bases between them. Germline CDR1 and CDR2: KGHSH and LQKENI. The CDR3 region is CASSPSGGGLGNTEAFF. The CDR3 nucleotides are TGTGCCAGCTCACCATCTGGGGGAGGGCTAGGGAACACTGAAGCTTTCTTT.

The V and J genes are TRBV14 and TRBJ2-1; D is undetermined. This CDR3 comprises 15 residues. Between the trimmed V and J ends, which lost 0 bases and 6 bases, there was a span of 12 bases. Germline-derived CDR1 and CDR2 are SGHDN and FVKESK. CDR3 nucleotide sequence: TGTGCCAGCAGCCAAGAGAGGACCCCGGGCAATGAGCAGTTCTTC. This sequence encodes CASSQERTPGNEQFF.

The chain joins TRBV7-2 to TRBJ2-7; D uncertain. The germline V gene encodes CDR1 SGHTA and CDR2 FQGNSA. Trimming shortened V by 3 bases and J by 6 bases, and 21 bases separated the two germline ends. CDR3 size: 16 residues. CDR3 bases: TGTGCCAGCAGCTTCGGAGTGGTTGCCGGCGCTAGCGAGCAGTACTTC. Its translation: CASSFGVVAGASEQYF.

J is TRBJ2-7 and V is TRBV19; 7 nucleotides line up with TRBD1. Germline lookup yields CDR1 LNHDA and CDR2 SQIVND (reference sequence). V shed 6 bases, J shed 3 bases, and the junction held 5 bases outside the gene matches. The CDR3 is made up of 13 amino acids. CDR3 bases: TGTGCCAGTAGCCGGGACAGACTCTACGAGCAGTACTTC. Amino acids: CASSRDRLYEQYF.

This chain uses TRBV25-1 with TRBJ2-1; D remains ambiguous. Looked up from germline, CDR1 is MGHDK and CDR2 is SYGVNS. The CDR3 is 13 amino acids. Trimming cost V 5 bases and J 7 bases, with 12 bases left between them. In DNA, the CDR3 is TGTGCCAGCAGTAACGGACGAGATAATGAGCAGTTCTTC. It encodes CASSNGRDNEQFF.

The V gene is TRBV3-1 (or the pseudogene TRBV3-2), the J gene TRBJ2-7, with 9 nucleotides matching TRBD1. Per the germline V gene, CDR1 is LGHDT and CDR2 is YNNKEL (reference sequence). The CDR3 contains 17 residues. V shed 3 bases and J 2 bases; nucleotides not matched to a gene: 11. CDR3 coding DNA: TGTGCCAGCAGCCAGACACCCCCCGGGACAGGGACCTACGAGCAGTACTTC. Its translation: CASSQTPPGTGTYEQYF.

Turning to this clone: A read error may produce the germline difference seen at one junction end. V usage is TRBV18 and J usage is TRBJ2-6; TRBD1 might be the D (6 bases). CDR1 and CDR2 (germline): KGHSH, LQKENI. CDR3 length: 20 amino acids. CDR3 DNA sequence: TGTGCCAGCTCACCAGTGCGGGCAGGGGCTTCGGTCGCTGGGGCCAGCGTCCTGACTTTC. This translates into CASSPVRAGASVAGASVLTF.

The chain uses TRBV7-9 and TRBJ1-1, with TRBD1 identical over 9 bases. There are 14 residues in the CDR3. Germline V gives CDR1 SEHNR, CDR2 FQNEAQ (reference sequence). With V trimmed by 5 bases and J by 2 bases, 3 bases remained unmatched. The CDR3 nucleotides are TGTGCCAGCAGCGAAACAGGGGGCAACACTGAAGCTTTCTTT. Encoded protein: CASSETGGNTEAFF. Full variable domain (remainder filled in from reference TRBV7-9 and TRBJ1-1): DTGVSQNPRHKITKRGQNVTFRCDPISEHNRLYWYRQTLGQGPEFLTYFQNEAQLEKSRLLSDRFSAERPKGSFSTLEIQRTEQGDSAMYLCASSETGGNTEAFFGQGTRLTVV.

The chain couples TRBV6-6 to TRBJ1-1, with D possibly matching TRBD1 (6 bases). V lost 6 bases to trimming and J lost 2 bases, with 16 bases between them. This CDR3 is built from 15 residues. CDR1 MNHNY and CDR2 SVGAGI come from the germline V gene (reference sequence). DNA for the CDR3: TGTGCCAGCAGAAGAGACAGGACCGTCAACACTGAAGCTTTCTTT. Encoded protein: CASRRDRTVNTEAFF.

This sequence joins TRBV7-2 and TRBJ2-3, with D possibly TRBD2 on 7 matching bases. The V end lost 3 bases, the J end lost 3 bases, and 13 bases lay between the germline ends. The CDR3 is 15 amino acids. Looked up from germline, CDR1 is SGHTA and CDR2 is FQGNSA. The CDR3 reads CASSLGGALTDTQYF. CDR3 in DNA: TGTGCCAGCAGCTTGGGGGGGGCTTTAACAGATACGCAGTATTTT.

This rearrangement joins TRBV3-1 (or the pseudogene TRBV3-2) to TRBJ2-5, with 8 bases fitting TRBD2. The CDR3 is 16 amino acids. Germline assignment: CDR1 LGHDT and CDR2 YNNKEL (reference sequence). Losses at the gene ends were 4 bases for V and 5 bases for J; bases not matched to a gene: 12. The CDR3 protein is CASSLTVAGYAETQYF. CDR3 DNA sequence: TGTGCCAGCAGCCTAACAGTAGCGGGGTATGCGGAGACCCAGTACTTC.

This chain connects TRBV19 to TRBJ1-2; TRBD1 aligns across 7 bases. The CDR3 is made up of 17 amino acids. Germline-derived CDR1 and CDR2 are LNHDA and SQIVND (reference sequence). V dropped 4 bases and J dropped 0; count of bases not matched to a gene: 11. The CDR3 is CASSTGTALGSNYGYTF. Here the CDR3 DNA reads TGTGCCAGTAGTACCGGGACAGCCTTGGGGTCTAACTATGGCTACACCTTC.

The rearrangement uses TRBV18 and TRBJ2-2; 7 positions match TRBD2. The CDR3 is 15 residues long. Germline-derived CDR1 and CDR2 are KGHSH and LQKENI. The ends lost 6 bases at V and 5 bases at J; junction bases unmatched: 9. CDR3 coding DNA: TGTGCCAGCTCCCCCGAGGCGGGGGATACCGGGGAGCTGTTTTTT. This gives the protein CASSPEAGDTGELFF. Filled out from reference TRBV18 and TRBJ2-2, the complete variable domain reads NAGVMQNPRHLVRRRGQEARLRCSPMKGHSHVYWYRQLPEEGLKFMVYLQKENIIDESGMPKERFSAEFPKEGPSILRIQQVVRGDSAAYFCASSPEAGDTGELFFGEGSRLTVL.

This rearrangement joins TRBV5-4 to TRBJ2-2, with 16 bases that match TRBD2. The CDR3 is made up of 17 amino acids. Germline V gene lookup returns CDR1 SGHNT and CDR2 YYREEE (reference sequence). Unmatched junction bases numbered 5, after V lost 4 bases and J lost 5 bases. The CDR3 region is CASSVGLAGGQTGELFF. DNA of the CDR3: TGTGCCAGCAGCGTGGGACTAGCGGGGGGGCAAACCGGGGAGCTGTTTTTT.

CDR3 region: CASSLEAGTGTGELFF. CDR3 DNA: TGTGCCAGCAGCTTAGAGGCGGGGACGGGCACCGGGGAGCTGTTTTTT. The genes are TRBV7-8 and TRBJ2-2, with a tentative D call TRBD2 (6 bases). V was shortened by 1 base and J by 4 bases, with 13 bases between the two germline ends. The CDR3 is made up of 16 amino acids. Germline lookup yields CDR1 SGHVS and CDR2 FQNEAQ.

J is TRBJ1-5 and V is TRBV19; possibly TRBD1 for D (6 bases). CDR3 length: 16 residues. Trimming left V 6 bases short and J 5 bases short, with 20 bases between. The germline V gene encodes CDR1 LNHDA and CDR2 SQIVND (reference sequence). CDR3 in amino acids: CASSSLGDTVDQPQHF. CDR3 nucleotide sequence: TGTGCCAGTAGCAGCCTAGGGGACACCGTGGATCAGCCCCAGCATTTT.

In nucleotides, the CDR3 is TGTGCCAGCAGCTCCCAGGAGGGGATGGGATACGAGCAGTACTTC. Its protein product is CASSSQEGMGYEQYF. The chain is built from TRBV7-8 and TRBJ2-7; maybe TRBD2 (6 bases). This CDR3 has 15 amino acids. CDR1 and CDR2 (germline): SGHVS, FQNEAQ. V was trimmed by 4 bases and J by 4 bases, leaving 17 bases between them.